What follows describes a single TCR beta chain. This receptor's antigen is unknown. Base qualities are not recorded, but no much larger clone differs from it by a single base. The data are from a study of identical twins (dated by TCRdb to 2016 to 2017). A note on the overall study: TCR alpha and beta repertoires from monozygotic twins, unrelated adults of various ages and cord blood were deep-sequenced to test whether fetal clonotypes persist. Replicate twin experiments were performed at different times using different library preparation protocols to rule out contamination. Study-level results and caveats: Compared with coincidental sharing between unrelated individuals, out-of-frame TCR alpha sequences shared between twins had an excess of sequences with low generation probability. In monozygotic twins, recombination models systematically underestimated out-of-frame TCR alpha sharing, but the models matched the sharing seen between unrelated individuals. Invariant T cells such as MAIT and iNKT could partly confound zero-insertion analyses, although diverse VJ usage argued against such confounding for most clonotypes. Fewer insertions were carried by abundant cord blood beta clonotypes, a similar but weaker trend appeared in young adult naive repertoires, and no such trend appeared in memory repertoires. Because the same donors could not be followed over many years, the conclusions relied on cross-sectional statistical analysis. In beta out-of-frame sequences, excess twin sharing was weaker, because having fewer shared sequences lowered the signal-to-noise ratio.

For CDR1 and CDR2, the germline V gene lists MNHNS and SASEGT. The junction shows trimming of 6 bases on V and 7 bases on J, plus 15 bases between the germline ends. The CDR3, from cysteine to phenylalanine, totals 14 residues. Just the 42-base CDR3 DNA is kept, in frame starting at base 1. Every donor was a healthy Caucasian. The twin cohort consisted of three pairs of female monozygotic twins, all aged about 18 to 29 years. CD4+ and CD8+ T cell populations were isolated with positive isolation kits from Invitrogen. Library method: 5' RACE. Sequencing took place on an Illumina HiSeq 2000. Template switching added a universal primer binding site, and the final cDNA carried a unique molecular identifier that allowed TCR cDNA molecules to be counted accurately. Specific primers in the conserved constant-segment region were used to synthesize first-strand cDNA for the TCR alpha and beta chains. To control for contamination, every cDNA library carried two barcodes: a SMART-Mk sample barcode plus Illumina barcodes. Two successive PCR steps introduced TruSeq adapter sequences along with Illumina sample barcodes. Sequencing of the TCR alpha and beta cDNA libraries was done on the Illumina HiSeq platform using custom primers. In the authors' own workflow: Raw reads were processed with MiGEC to extract unique molecular identifiers, and MiXCR was used to determine CDR3 positions. Recombination models were inferred per individual with the repgenHMM and IGoR tools using an EM algorithm. The analysis of shared clonotypes was done with the tcR package in R, with sharing normalized by the product of cloneset sizes. Out-of-frame nonproductive sequences were analyzed to study raw recombination free of thymic and clonal selection effects. TCRdb trimmed the raw reads at Q25, called clones with MiXCR and kept productive beta chains. Each entry merges the rows of one CDR3 protein and shows their most common DNA and genes. These V and J calls are TCRdb output, not the study's own analysis. Here the sample has roughly 540,000 distinct CDR3 sequences; around 20% occur a single time. The ten largest clones add up to around 0.91% of the sample.

The same sample was also used in a study of T cells expressing NK-cell markers. Looking at the second paper: Eight or nine donors provided sorted CD3+CD56+NKG2C+, CD3+CD56+NKG2C- and CD3+CD56-NKG2C+ T-cell subsets, whose TCR beta-chain repertoires were profiled. Of the eight sequenced donors, seven were found to be HCMV-seropositive and one was found to be HCMV-seronegative. To restrict sorting to alphabetaTCR-expressing T cells, an anti-gammadeltaTCR antibody was added in several experiments. In 5 to 7 donors, the dominant CD3+CD56+NKG2C+ clonotypes were found to rank among the top 10 CD8+ clonotypes and to make up about 1.0-7.5% of CD8+ T cells. Those dominant clonotypes were again the most abundant among CD3+CD56-NKG2C+ cells in four donors, at roughly 25-60.1%. Whether the expanded NKG2C-expressing T cell clones were specific for HCMV antigens remained unclear. The study sequenced eight donors, all healthy volunteers chosen at random: three men and five women. A commercial ELISA kit detecting HCMV-specific IgG in serum was used to determine HCMV serostatus. MIGEC was used to demultiplex reads and group the reads by UMI, and MiTCR was used to assemble and quantify clonotypes. To exclude erroneous sequences, only TCR cDNA sequences supported by at least two reads were retained. The tcR package was used for downstream repertoire analysis, and clonotypes were matched between fractions using CDR3 nucleotide sequence together with V segment. Antigen specificity was annotated against VDJdb with VDJmatch, allowing one amino acid substitution in CDR3.

The clonotype comes from a woman between 18 and 29 years old in good health. Sequenced input: CD4+ T cells sorted from blood. Recombination linked TRBV6-1 to TRBJ2-2; the D gene cannot be resolved beyond TRBD1 or TRBD2, each matching 5 bases. The nucleotide sequence is given as TGTGCCAGCAGCTGGGACCCCGGAGGCGGGGAGCTGTTTTTT. Its protein product is CASSWDPGGGELFF.